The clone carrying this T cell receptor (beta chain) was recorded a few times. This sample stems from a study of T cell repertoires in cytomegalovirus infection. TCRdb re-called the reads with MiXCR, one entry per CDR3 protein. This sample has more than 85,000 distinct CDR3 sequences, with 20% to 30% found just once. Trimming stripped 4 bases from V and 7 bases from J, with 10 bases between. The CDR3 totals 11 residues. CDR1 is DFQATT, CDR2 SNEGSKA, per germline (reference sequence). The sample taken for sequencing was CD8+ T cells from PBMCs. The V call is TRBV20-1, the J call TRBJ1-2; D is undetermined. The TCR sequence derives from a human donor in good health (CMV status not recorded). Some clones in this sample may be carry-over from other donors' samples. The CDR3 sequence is CSAISGFGYTF. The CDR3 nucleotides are TGCAGTGCTATTTCGGGGTTTGGCTACACCTTC.